This T cell receptor beta chain is from a study of siplizumab effects on memory and regulatory T cells. The ends lost 7 bases at V and 3 bases at J; junction bases unmatched: 6. Germline CDR1 reads SNHLY; CDR2 reads FYNNEI. The CDR3 runs 13 residues. This clone appeared a single time. Its antigen remains unknown. Profiled with immunoSEQ multiplex PCR; TCRdb holds only in-frame clones, not every one. Here the sample spans 100,000 or so clones, about 91% being singletons. Study-level findings and limits: Whether the proliferating Tregs (from siplizumab cultures) were suppressive was not confirmed. Alloreactive clones mapping to unstimulated subsets formed only a minor fraction. Under siplizumab, alloreactive sequences traced to unstimulated CD4+ memory cells were significantly reduced.

This TCR derives from a human donor in good health. Some clones in this sample may be carry-over from other donors' samples. The sample taken for sequencing was CD4+ T cells sorted from blood. The V gene is TRBV2, the J gene TRBJ2-7; 7 nucleotides agree with TRBD1. CDR3 amino acids: CASIGQANYEQYF. CDR3 nucleotide sequence: TGTGCCAGCATTGGACAGGCCAACTACGAGCAGTACTTC.